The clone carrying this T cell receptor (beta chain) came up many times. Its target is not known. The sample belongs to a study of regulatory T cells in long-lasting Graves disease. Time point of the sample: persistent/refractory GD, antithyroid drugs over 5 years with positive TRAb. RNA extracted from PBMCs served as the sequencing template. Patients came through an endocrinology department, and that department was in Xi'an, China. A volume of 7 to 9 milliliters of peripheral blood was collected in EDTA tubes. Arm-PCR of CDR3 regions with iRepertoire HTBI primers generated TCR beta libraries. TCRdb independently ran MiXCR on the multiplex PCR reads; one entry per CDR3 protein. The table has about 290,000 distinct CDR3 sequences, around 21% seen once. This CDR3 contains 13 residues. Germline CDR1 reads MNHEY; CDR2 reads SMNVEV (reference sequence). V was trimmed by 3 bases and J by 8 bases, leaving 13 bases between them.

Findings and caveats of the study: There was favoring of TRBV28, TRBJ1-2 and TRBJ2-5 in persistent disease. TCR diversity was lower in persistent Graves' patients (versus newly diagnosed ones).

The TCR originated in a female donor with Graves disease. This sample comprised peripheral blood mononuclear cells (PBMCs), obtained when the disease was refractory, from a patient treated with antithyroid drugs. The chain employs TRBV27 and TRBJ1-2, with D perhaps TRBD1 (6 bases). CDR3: CASSLAGVSGYTF. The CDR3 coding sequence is TGTGCCAGCAGTTTGGCAGGGGTAAGCGGCTACACCTTC.